This T cell receptor (beta chain) was captured by sequencing in a study of glioma-infiltrating T cells. The iRepertoire nested amplicon-rescue multiplex PCR amplified TCR alpha and beta CDR3s from RNA. TCRdb called the multiplex PCR reads again in MiXCR, with one record for every CDR3 protein. The sample records about 110,000 distinct CDR3 sequences, less than 30% being singletons. This CDR3 is built from 14 residues. V dropped 3 bases and J dropped 2 bases, with 12 bases sitting between them. From germline, CDR1 is SGHRS and CDR2 YFSETQ. On this clonotype itself: What it binds is not known.

Study outcomes and limitations: Very few CDR3 sequences were shared between tissue and blood.

The receptor was derived from a human donor with low-grade glioma or glioblastoma, undergoing nonglioma brain surgery, or in good health (not recorded which). This chain uses TRBV5-1 with TRBJ2-7; a possible D gene is TRBD1 (6 bases). The sequenced sample was glioma tissue, nonneoplastic brain tissue, or PBMCs (not recorded which). DNA of the CDR3: TGCGCCAGCAGCTCAGGGGAAGGGGCCTACGAGCAGTACTTC. As protein: CASSSGEGAYEQYF.